Presented here are 15 T cell receptor beta chains from one specimen sequenced in a study of blood T cell repertoires in COVID-19. Assay used: immunoSEQ multiplex PCR; TCRdb lists only in-frame clones, some missing. The repertoire holds about 250,000 clones, with about four fifths as singletons. Sample: PBMCs or T cells enriched from blood (not recorded which). These receptors all come from a middle-aged woman who had been exposed to COVID-19.

This chain joins TRBV9 and TRBJ2-1; D uncertain. The CDR3 runs to 14 residues. Per germline, CDR1 SGDLS and CDR2 YYNGEE. V gave up 0 bases and J gave up 11 bases, with 15 bases separating them. This CDR3 is CASSVGLLDIKQFF. The DNA of the CDR3 is TGTGCCAGCAGCGTAGGATTACTCGACATTAAGCAGTTCTTC.

The chain joins TRBV25-1 to TRBJ1-6; the D gene is possibly TRBD1 (6 bases). CDR1 is MGHDK, CDR2 SYGVNS, per germline. CDR3 length equals 14 residues. Trimming removed 5 bases at V and 8 bases at J, with 13 bases between. In DNA form, the CDR3 reads TGTGCCAGCAGTCAACAGGGTTTGGATTCACCCCTCCACTTT. Its protein is CASSQQGLDSPLHF.

This clone has ten or more counts. This rearrangement joins TRBV5-1 to TRBJ2-5, with D possibly matching TRBD1 (6 bases). The CDR3 sequence is 14 residues long. CDR1 and CDR2 from the germline V gene are SGHRS and YFSETQ. V was shortened by 5 bases and J by 5 bases, with 16 bases between the two germline ends. CDR3 DNA: TGCGCCAGCAGGGCCACAGGGACGCAGGAGACCCAGTACTTC. Protein product: CASRATGTQETQYF.

The chain links TRBV7-3 to TRBJ1-5, with a possible D match to TRBD1 (5 bases). Germline loops: CDR1 SGHTA, CDR2 FQGTGA. The CDR3 covers 14 residues. Trimming pared 5 bases from V and 0 bases from J, leaving 8 bases between. CDR3 sequence reads: CASSPGGSNQPQHF. The DNA for the CDR3 is TGTGCCAGCAGCCCCGGGGGTAGCAATCAGCCCCAGCATTTT.

The chain joins TRBV7-3 to TRBJ2-2; TRBD1 matches 9 bases. V lost 6 bases to trimming and J lost 5 bases; unmatched junction nucleotides: 7. This CDR3 comprises 15 residues. Per germline, CDR1 SGHTA and CDR2 FQGTGA. The CDR3 nucleotides read TGTGCCAGCAGTGCGGACAGGGGAGAAACCGGGGAGCTGTTTTTT. It codes for CASSADRGETGELFF.

This CDR3 reads CASSQDWRGTQYF. As DNA, the CDR3 is TGTGCCAGCAGCCAAGACTGGCGCGGGACGCAGTATTTT. The chain employs TRBV14 and TRBJ2-3, with D possibly matching TRBD2 (5 bases). The CDR3 has 13 amino acids. The germline gives CDR1 SGHDN, CDR2 FVKESK. The V and J ends lost 0 bases and 9 bases respectively, with 10 bases between them.

The V gene is TRBV4-2, the J gene TRBJ1-1; 7 bases are a match to TRBD1. The CDR3 consists of 16 residues. V dropped 0 bases and J dropped 3; count of bases not matched to a gene: 7. The germline V gene has CDR1 LGHNA and CDR2 YNFKEQ. CDR3 residues: CASSQERRQGDTEAFF. For the CDR3, the DNA is TGTGCCAGCAGCCAAGAGCGGAGACAGGGTGACACTGAAGCTTTCTTT.

This clone was picked up a small number of times. This chain connects TRBV7-2 to TRBJ2-1; TRBD2 matches at 13 bases. J was trimmed by 5 bases and V by 3 bases; bases with no gene match: 7. CDR1 SGHTA and CDR2 FQGNSA come from the germline V gene. The CDR3 sequence is 17 residues long. The chain's CDR3 is CASSFGGTSGAHNEQFF. CDR3 DNA sequence: TGTGCCAGCAGCTTCGGAGGGACTAGCGGGGCGCACAATGAGCAGTTCTTC.

V usage is TRBV19 and J usage is TRBJ1-2, with D possibly being TRBD1 (5 bases). In germline, CDR1 is LNHDA, CDR2 SQIVND (reference sequence). V lost 5 bases to trimming and J lost 4 bases, with 14 bases between them. CDR3 length: 14 residues. CDR3 bases: TGTGCCAGTAGTTCTGGCAGGGTCTTCTATGGCTACACCTTC. As protein: CASSSGRVFYGYTF.

The chain has TRBV6-5 and TRBJ2-3; 8 bases fit TRBD2. Germline loops: CDR1 MNHEY, CDR2 SVGAGI. After removal of 7 bases from V and 3 bases from J, the junction contained 6 bases not matched to a gene. The CDR3 spans 14 residues. Here the CDR3 DNA reads TGTGCCAGCACCAGCGGGGGTTTTACAGATACGCAGTATTTT. This encodes CASTSGGFTDTQYF.

This sequence joins TRBV6-5 and TRBJ2-7; D is perhaps TRBD2 (5 bases). Germline values: CDR1 MNHEY, CDR2 SVGAGI. Between the trimmed V and J ends, which lost 7 bases and 3 bases, there was a span of 7 bases. The length of the CDR3 is 11 residues. The CDR3 region is CASTAGYEQYF. DNA for the CDR3: TGTGCCAGCACTGCGGGCTACGAGCAGTACTTC.

The rearrangement links TRBV30 to TRBJ1-1, with a possible D match to TRBD1 (6 bases). The CDR3 runs 16 residues. Trimming stripped 2 bases from V and 2 bases from J, with 18 bases between. The germline gives CDR1 GTSNPN, CDR2 SVGIG (reference sequence). DNA for the CDR3: TGTGCCTGGAGTCGGTACTGGGGGCGCGAAAACACTGAAGCTTTCTTT. Its translation: CAWSRYWGRENTEAFF.

CDR3 amino acids: CASTTPGQGGEQYF. The CDR3 region has the DNA TGTGCCAGCACCACCCCGGGACAGGGAGGCGAGCAGTACTTC. The chain joins TRBV5-4 to TRBJ2-7, with 9 bases identical to TRBD1. The junction had 10 bases not matched to a gene; V was cut back by 6 bases and J by 6 bases. The CDR3 consists of 14 residues. Germline CDR1 and CDR2: SGHNT and YYREEE (reference sequence).

The CDR3 spells CASSGTGFGSSYNSPLHF. CDR3 sequence (DNA): TGTGCCAGTAGCGGGACAGGATTTGGGAGCTCCTATAATTCACCCCTCCACTTT. The chain is built from TRBV19 and TRBJ1-6, with 8 nucleotides matching TRBD1. J was trimmed by 0 bases and V by 6 bases; bases with no gene match: 10. Germline lookup yields CDR1 LNHDA and CDR2 SQIVND (reference sequence). This CDR3 contains 18 residues. Looking up the rest from reference TRBV19 and TRBJ1-6 gives the full variable domain: DGGITQSPKYLFRKEGQNVTLSCEQNLNHDAMYWYRQDPGQGLRLIYYSQIVNDFQKGDIAEGYSVSREKKESFPLTVTSAQKNPTAFYLCASSGTGFGSSYNSPLHFGNGTRLTVT.

The chain has TRBV5-4 and TRBJ2-7, with TRBD1 identical over 7 bases. Germline assignment: CDR1 SGHNT and CDR2 YYREEE (reference sequence). The CDR3 length is 13 residues. V trimming: 2 bases; J trimming: 5 bases; junction bases outside the gene matches: 4. CDR3 bases: TGTGCCAGCAGCTTCTGGGACAGAAACGAGCAGTACTTC. Its translation: CASSFWDRNEQYF.